Detailed here is one TCR beta chain. What it binds is not known. This table comes from immunoSEQ multiplex PCR, and its TCRdb copy is limited to in-frame clones, with some not included. The sample comprises 50,000 to 75,000 clones, 65% to 75% of which are singletons, and roughly a quarter rests with the top ten. When less than 12 days of culture had elapsed, CD4+ T cells were isolated. This entry comes from a study of vaccination effects on CD4 cells after COVID-19. Turning to the study itself: As their vaccination, participants received two doses of either BNT162b2 or mRNA-1273. Convalescent patients (n = two) were sampled 16 days and one week prevaccination.

Study-level results: There was marked clonal contraction among infection- and vaccine-induced clones late after vaccination. In people who had recovered, most post-vaccine spike-reactive clones were new vaccine-induced clones.

Germline values: CDR1 SGHRS, CDR2 YFSETQ. The CDR3 loop spans 17 amino acids. V was trimmed by 0 bases and J by 2 bases, leaving 16 bases between them. This rearrangement joins TRBV5-1 to TRBJ2-3; no firm D call. The sequence was obtained from a human donor who had a prior SARS-CoV-2 infection. The starting material was CD4+ T cells from PBMCs cultured without peptide, obtained before COVID-19 vaccination. DNA of the CDR3: TGCGCCAGCAGCTTGGGGCCCCTATTATCCAACACAGATACGCAGTATTTT. The encoded protein is CASSLGPLLSNTDTQYF.